This T cell receptor beta chain was recovered during a study of cytomegalovirus exposure and HLA in healthy donors. In germline, CDR1 is MNHEY, CDR2 SVGAGI. V lost 6 bases and J 0 bases, leaving 15 bases between the germline ends. This CDR3 is built from 15 residues. Findings and caveats of the study: HLA-A and HLA-B allele assignments for most subjects were reportedly predicted accurately using TCR beta sequences. There were reportedly fewer N-insertions in an Asian-associated ancestry cluster than the approximately 640-donor mean, in a later analysis. The listing of 150 to 200 TCR beta chains classed them as cytomegalovirus-associated.

Amplification used 60 Vbeta primers and 13 Jbeta primers. Original methodology: In a later analysis, the count reached about 82 million unique TCR beta chains, with about 12 million shared. Repertoires were generated with immunoSEQ multiplex PCR, while TCRdb's copy carries only in-frame clones and drops some. From that table come the V and J calls and clone size; the DNA was used to work out D and trimming. The sample holds approximately 30,000 clones. Notes on this clone: Its target is not known.

V and J are TRBV6-5 and TRBJ2-7; TRBD2 might be the D (6 bases). This clonotype was obtained from a woman between 40 and 50 years old in good health and CMV-seropositive. The source material was PBMCs. For the CDR3, the DNA is TGTGCCAGCAGGAGCACTAGCACGTACTCCTACGAGCAGTACTTC. This sequence encodes CASRSTSTYSYEQYF.